The T cell receptor (beta chain) described here comes from a study of graft-versus-host responses after intestinal transplantation. Sequenced by immunoSEQ multiplex PCR; TCRdb stores in-frame clones only, minus some. Among 50,000 or so clones listed, around 91% were seen once. CDR1 and CDR2 (germline): MGHRA, YSYEKL. V lost 2 bases to trimming and J lost 11 bases, with 21 bases between them. The CDR3 covers 15 residues. As for this clone: Its antigen is unidentified.

Study observations and caveats: Patients who carried graft-donor T cell macrochimerism also had high graft-versus-host to host-versus-graft clonal ratios in their allografts. An association linked early post-transplant HvG declines with peak circulating GvH clone levels. The authors found GvH clones in recipient marrow, some appearing first in ileum or blood.

Here the sequenced sample was PBMCs, taken almost 120 days after intestinal transplantation. V gene TRBV4-1 combines with J gene TRBJ1-1; weak D call: TRBD1 (6 bases). This TCR derives from a human patient who received an intestinal transplant, so some T cells may come from the graft donor. The CDR3: CASSQPLGQPRAAFF. In DNA form, the CDR3 reads TGCGCCAGCAGCCAACCACTCGGACAGCCGCGAGCCGCTTTCTTT.